The clone carrying this TCR beta chain was found a few times. Antigen specificity is unknown. This sample is part of a study of CD8+ T cells in alopecia areata. The wider study: A regimen of oral tofacitinib, 5 to 10 mg twice daily, was given to treated patients. Tofacitinib continued for 6 to 18 months and was then withheld for 6 months.

Treatment reported: oral pan-JAK inhibitor, 5-10 mg twice daily. This CDR3 is built from 15 residues. V lost 5 bases and J lost 1, with 13 bases in between. Germline V gives CDR1 SGHTA, CDR2 FQGNSA. As the sequencing template, cDNA was produced by extracting RNA and reverse transcribing it. Using immunoSEQ multiplex PCR, the repertoire was profiled, and TCRdb retains in-frame clones only, with some absent. Among about 250,000 clones, 45% to 70% were seen once, and the ten largest hold roughly 0.88%. General study points: Clonality in lesional scalp, especially alopecia totalis/universalis, exceeded that of normal scalp. Uncertainty remains about how baseline CD8+ expansion links to response, with one nonresponder.

The source of this sequence is a human donor with alopecia areata. The V gene is TRBV7-2, the J gene TRBJ2-3; D is undetermined. The sample was CD4+ T cells sorted from blood, taken at approximately week 51, from a patient treated with tofacitinib. This chain's CDR3 is CASSRRSSGTDTQYF. The CDR3 nucleotides are TGTGCCAGCAGCCGCAGGAGCTCAGGCACAGATACGCAGTATTTT.